This TCR beta chain was retrieved from a study of early T cells in non-severe SARS-CoV-2 infection. Study-level information: It was bulk RNA from unsorted whole blood that was sequenced, and the chains were unpaired. Study results and limitations: VDJdb matching, biased toward anti-spike CD8 responses, missed private and CD4 specificities.

This clonotype occurred many times. Antigen specificity is unknown. Germline assignment: CDR1 SQVTM and CDR2 ANQGSEA. This CDR3 has 13 residues. The V gene lost 4 bases and the J gene lost 3 bases, with 12 bases spanning the gap. Attachment of unique molecular identifiers was made to individual cDNA molecules. TCRdb independently ran MiXCR on the 5' RACE reads; one entry per CDR3 protein. Of fewer than 70,000 distinct CDR3 sequences listed, roughly 4.6% are singletons. The genes are TRBV29-1 and TRBJ1-1; D uncertain. This clonotype was sampled from an adult who was a healthcare worker with PCR-confirmed SARS-CoV-2 infection or an uninfected control (not recorded which). The donor label of this sample is uncertain. Material: whole blood, obtained at baseline. The CDR3 nucleotides are TGCAGCGTTGCAGACGGGCGGCACACTGAAGCTTTCTTT. It encodes CSVADGRHTEAFF.